The 23 T cell receptor beta chains below come from one sample, sequenced in a study of T cells in localized non-small cell lung cancer. Clones were sequenced by immunoSEQ multiplex PCR, and TCRdb holds only the in-frame ones, with some missing. The profile shows under 5,000 clones, about 31% of them singletons. The sequences come from lung tumor tissue, collected before any cancer treatment. These TCRs come from a male donor at least 60 years old with stage III lung adenocarcinoma.

The chain has TRBV11-3 and TRBJ1-5; no definite D call. V was clipped by 3 bases and J by 3 bases, with 12 bases between them. The CDR3 is made up of 15 amino acids. The germline gives CDR1 SGHNT, CDR2 YENEEA. The CDR3 DNA is TGTGCCAGCAGCTTGACGGCGGTCAACAATCAGCCCCAGCATTTT. It is translated as CASSLTAVNNQPQHF.

The genes are TRBV14 and TRBJ2-5; 9 bases fit TRBD2. Losses at the gene ends were 1 base for V and 4 bases for J; bases not matched to a gene: 7. CDR1 SGHDN and CDR2 FVKESK come from the germline V gene. This CDR3 region has 16 residues. The CDR3 region is CASSQAGLALGETQYF. The DNA for the CDR3 is TGTGCCAGCAGCCAAGCAGGACTAGCGCTAGGAGAGACCCAGTACTTC. The whole variable domain, remainder taken from reference TRBV14 and TRBJ2-5, is EAGVTQFPSHSVIEKGQTVTLRCDPISGHDNLYWYRRVMGKEIKFLLHFVKESKQDESGMPNNRFLAERTGGTYSTLKVQPAELEDSGVYFCASSQAGLALGETQYFGPGTRLLVL.

This clone was counted a few times. The chain uses TRBV30 and TRBJ1-2; 8 bases are a match to TRBD1. V lost 5 bases, J lost 8 bases, and 10 bases stayed unmatched. CDR3 length equals 13 residues. CDR1 is GTSNPN and CDR2 is SVGIG in the germline V gene (reference sequence). The CDR3 protein is CAWDPQGARGYTF. The CDR3 nucleotides read TGTGCCTGGGACCCCCAGGGGGCTAGGGGCTACACCTTC.

This sequence joins TRBV18 and TRBJ2-3; no definite D call. This CDR3 comprises 13 residues. The germline gives CDR1 KGHSH, CDR2 LQKENI. The V and J ends lost 4 bases and 5 bases respectively, with 10 bases between them. In DNA, the CDR3 is TGTGCCAGCTCACTTTTCCAGGAAGATACGCAGTATTTT. It encodes CASSLFQEDTQYF.

This chain links TRBV18 with TRBJ2-7, with D perhaps matching TRBD1 or TRBD2 (5 bases each). Looked up from germline, CDR1 is KGHSH and CDR2 is LQKENI. The CDR3 is made up of 15 amino acids. V shed 3 bases and J shed 6 bases, with 18 bases lying between them. In DNA, the CDR3 is TGTGCCAGCTCACCCCCCGGGACGGCGGTGGGCGAGCAGTACTTC. Amino acids: CASSPPGTAVGEQYF.

The chain couples TRBV5-1 to TRBJ1-1; 7 nucleotides agree with TRBD1. Per the germline V gene, CDR1 is SGHRS and CDR2 is YFSETQ. Trimming cost V 1 base and J 2 bases; bases outside gene matches: 17. This CDR3 has 19 residues. CDR3 loop: CASSLRSLRDSSVNTEAFF. The CDR3 nucleotides read TGCGCCAGCAGCTTGAGGTCACTCCGGGACAGCAGCGTCAACACTGAAGCTTTCTTT.

This clone was found a few times. The chain carries TRBV6-8 and TRBJ1-2; D is perhaps TRBD1 (5 bases). V was shortened by 8 bases and J by 2 bases, with 9 bases between the two germline ends. This CDR3 comprises 12 residues. Germline V gives CDR1 MNHGY, CDR2 SAAAGT. DNA for the CDR3: TGTGCCAGCCGACGGGGGAACTATGGCTACACCTTC. As protein: CASRRGNYGYTF.

This clone was seen only a few times. The chain joins TRBV27 to TRBJ1-1; D is uncertain. The germline V and J ends were trimmed by 5 bases and 0 bases, with 10 bases remaining between them. Germline CDR1 reads MNHEY; CDR2 reads SMNVEV (reference sequence). The CDR3 is made up of 14 amino acids. CDR3 protein: CASSPRALNTEAFF. For the CDR3, the DNA is TGTGCCAGCAGTCCCCGGGCCTTGAACACTGAAGCTTTCTTT.

The sample holds a few counts of this clone. The chain employs TRBV6-8 and TRBJ2-3; 9 positions agree with TRBD2. CDR1 is MNHGY, CDR2 SAAAGT, per germline. V shed 8 bases and J 0 bases; nucleotides not matched to a gene: 15. CDR3 length: 18 amino acids. CDR3 sequence (DNA): TGTGCCAGCCACCCTAGAAGGACTAGCGAACCTAGCACAGATACGCAGTATTTT. The encoded protein is CASHPRRTSEPSTDTQYF.

This clone was counted only a few times. The chain recombines TRBV5-1 with TRBJ2-1; 7 bases are shared with TRBD1. The CDR3 length is 15 residues. CDR1 and CDR2 (germline): SGHRS, YFSETQ. Losses at the gene ends were 4 bases for V and 6 bases for J; bases not matched to a gene: 10. The CDR3 here is CASSPGQPWGNEQFF. The CDR3 nucleotides read TGCGCCAGCAGCCCGGGACAGCCATGGGGCAATGAGCAGTTCTTC.

J is TRBJ2-2 and V is TRBV4-1, with a possible D match to TRBD2 (5 bases). Germline CDR1 MGHRA, CDR2 YSYEKL. Trimming pared 0 bases from V and 6 bases from J, leaving 14 bases between. The CDR3 is made up of 16 amino acids. The CDR3 DNA follows: TGCGCCAGCAGCCAAGAGGGCGGGTTTCGGGCCGGGGAGCTGTTTTTT. It codes for CASSQEGGFRAGELFF.

This clone was picked up a small number of times. The chain links TRBV11-3 to TRBJ1-2, with D unresolved. V was pared by 3 bases and J by 3 bases, with 11 bases between. Germline CDR1 SGHNT, CDR2 YENEEA. The CDR3 extends over 14 amino acids. The CDR3: CASSFNGLDYGYTF. The CDR3 DNA reads as TGTGCCAGCAGCTTTAATGGCTTGGACTATGGCTACACCTTC.

The V gene is TRBV5-1, the J gene TRBJ1-4; D call uncertain. Trimming took off 4 bases at V and 1 base at J, with 11 bases between the two ends. The CDR3 extends over 15 amino acids. Germline CDR1 reads SGHRS; CDR2 reads YFSETQ. The chain's CDR3 is CASSGGRGTNEKLFF. The CDR3, as DNA: TGCGCCAGCAGCGGCGGGAGAGGAACTAATGAAAAACTGTTTTTT.

The genes are TRBV5-1 and TRBJ2-1; possible D gene TRBD2, 6 bases. This CDR3 contains 15 residues. Trimming removed 0 bases at V and 6 bases at J, with 13 bases between. Germline CDR1 and CDR2: SGHRS and YFSETQ. The CDR3 spells CASSLAGTHANEQFF. CDR3 nucleotide sequence: TGCGCCAGCAGCTTGGCCGGGACTCACGCCAATGAGCAGTTCTTC.

The chain employs TRBV19 and TRBJ2-1; D not certain. Germline V lookup: CDR1 LNHDA, CDR2 SQIVND (reference sequence). The CDR3 covers 14 residues. Trimming cost V 4 bases and J 2 bases, with 9 bases left between them. CDR3: CASSKVTTYNEQFF. The CDR3 DNA sequence: TGTGCCAGTAGTAAGGTTACCACCTACAATGAGCAGTTCTTC.

DNA for the CDR3: TGTGCCAGCAGTTTACAACAGGGACCCTACGAGCAGTACTTC. Protein product: CASSLQQGPYEQYF. The V and J genes are TRBV28 and TRBJ2-7; possible D gene TRBD1, 6 bases. V shed 2 bases and J shed 2 bases, with 10 bases lying between them. The germline CDR1 and CDR2 sequences are MDHEN and SYDVKM. The CDR3 length is 14 residues.

The chain uses TRBV6-8 and TRBJ1-3, with TRBD1 as a possible D gene (6 bases). The germline V gene encodes CDR1 MNHGY and CDR2 SAAAGT. The CDR3 is 14 residues long. V was clipped by 6 bases and J by 4 bases, with 13 bases between them. CDR3 in amino acids: CASRPGTTGNTIYF. The CDR3 DNA is TGTGCCAGCAGACCGGGGACAACCGGAAACACCATATATTTT.

This clone was observed a few times. The chain uses TRBV19 and TRBJ2-7; TRBD1 matches 8 bases. Germline V lookup: CDR1 LNHDA, CDR2 SQIVND (reference sequence). V dropped 6 bases and J dropped 0; count of bases not matched to a gene: 10. The CDR3 runs to 16 residues. CDR3 residues: CASSDPRDRSSYEQYF. CDR3 sequence (DNA): TGTGCCAGTAGCGACCCCCGGGACAGGAGCTCCTACGAGCAGTACTTC.

This clone was detected a few times. This chain joins TRBV30 and TRBJ1-1; D is undetermined. Germline loops: CDR1 GTSNPN, CDR2 SVGIG (reference sequence). The CDR3 runs to 14 residues. Trimming took off 5 bases at V and 3 bases at J, with 16 bases between the two ends. As DNA, the CDR3 is TGTGCCTGGTCCACCCACGGAGACGACACTGAAGCTTTCTTT. Residues: CAWSTHGDDTEAFF. The whole variable domain, remainder taken from reference TRBV30 and TRBJ1-1, is SQTIHQWPATLVQPVGSPLSLECTVEGTSNPNLYWYRQAAGRGLQLLFYSVGIGQISSEVPQNLSASRPQDRQFILSSKKLLLSDSGFYLCAWSTHGDDTEAFFGQGTRLTVV.

V gene TRBV28 combines with J gene TRBJ2-7; 8 bases are a match to TRBD2. Germline loops: CDR1 MDHEN, CDR2 SYDVKM. The CDR3 spans 15 residues. V was clipped by 5 bases and J by 5 bases; unmatched bases: 11. CDR3 amino acids: CASSTAGGGRDEQYF. The CDR3 nucleotides are TGTGCCAGCAGTACGGCCGGGGGGGGTAGGGACGAGCAGTACTTC.

The rearrangement joins TRBV19 to TRBJ2-5, with 12 bases identical to TRBD2. CDR1 and CDR2 from the germline V gene are LNHDA and SQIVND (reference sequence). The V segment lost 2 bases and the J segment 2 bases; nucleotides outside the gene matches: 9. This CDR3 is built from 18 residues. The CDR3 nucleotides read TGTGCCAGTAGTATATATCCGAAACTAGCGGGAGGACAAGAGACCCAGTACTTC. Its protein is CASSIYPKLAGGQETQYF.

This clone is deemed medium-sized. The chain has TRBV11-3 and TRBJ2-7, with a possible D match to TRBD2 (6 bases). V was pared by 3 bases and J by 1 base, with 10 bases between. CDR1 is SGHNT and CDR2 is YENEEA in the germline V gene. This CDR3 is 14 amino acids long. The CDR3 DNA sequence: TGTGCCAGCAGCTTGGTTGGGGGGTCCTACGAGCAGTACTTC. Encoded protein: CASSLVGGSYEQYF.

As concerns this clone: Other DNA sequences within the sample encode an identical CDR3. The chain is built from TRBV19 and TRBJ1-5; tentatively, D is TRBD1 (5 bases). CDR3 length: 15 residues. Germline CDR1 is LNHDA and CDR2 is SQIVND (reference sequence). V lost 1 base to trimming and J lost 3 bases, with 10 bases between them. The CDR3: CASSIGRGPNQPQHF. In DNA, the CDR3 is TGTGCCAGTAGTATAGGTAGGGGACCCAATCAGCCCCAGCATTTT.